These 19 T cell receptor beta chains were sequenced from one sample in a study of T cells in Graves' hyperthyroidism and ophthalmopathy. Amplification yielded TCR beta CDR3 regions, with RNA transcripts as the source. First-round RT-PCR targeting the TCR CDR3 was performed with the HTBI primer set. TCRdb re-derived calls from the multiplex PCR reads in MiXCR, one entry per CDR3 protein. The data contain 470,000 or so distinct CDR3 sequences, around 20% of them singletons. Source material: blood. The receptors stem from a man in his late teens or twenties with Graves' hyperthyroidism.

A word on this clonotype: A read error may be the cause here, since a much bigger clone is one base away. The V gene is TRBV19, the J gene TRBJ2-7, with a possible D match to TRBD2 (6 bases). The CDR3 consists of 15 residues. Per the germline V gene, CDR1 is LNHDA and CDR2 is SQIVND (reference sequence). The V end was cut by 1 base, the J end by 2 bases, with 12 bases between. CDR3 loop: CASSIGTGGTYEQYV. Here the CDR3 DNA reads TGTGCCAGTAGTATAGGGACTGGGGGGACCTACGAGCAGTACGTC.

This clonotype showed up many times. The chain has TRBV27 and TRBJ2-4, with 8 bases matching TRBD2. V gave up 5 bases and J gave up 3 bases; unmatched junction bases: 24. CDR1 and CDR2 (germline): MNHEY, SMNVEV (reference sequence). The CDR3 is 21 residues long. As DNA, the CDR3 is TGTGCCAGCAGTCCCCGGGCCATTCAGCGGGGGCCTAGAACGGGCAAAAACATTCAGTACTTC. It codes for CASSPRAIQRGPRTGKNIQYF.

The table lists this clonotype with many counts. The CDR3 DNA is TGTGCCAGCAGTCCCTCTGGTGGAGATGAGACCCAGTACTTC. Translated: CASSPSGGDETQYF. The chain carries TRBV6-1 and TRBJ2-5; D not certain. Germline V gene lookup returns CDR1 MNHNS and CDR2 SASEGT. The V end was cut by 5 bases, the J end by 5 bases, with 15 bases between. The CDR3 runs to 14 residues.

In its sample, this clonotype was seen many times. The chain carries TRBV11-1 and TRBJ2-7; 9 bases are shared with TRBD1. Germline trimming cut 4 bases from V and 5 bases from J; bases unmatched to any gene: 3. The V gene's germline CDR1 is SGHAT and CDR2 FQDESV (reference sequence). The CDR3 has 13 amino acids. CDR3 sequence: CASSSYRGHEQYF. The CDR3 DNA follows: TGTGCCAGCAGCTCATACAGGGGGCACGAGCAGTACTTC.

A few counts support this clonotype. This chain links TRBV30 with TRBJ2-2, with 9 bases matching TRBD1. The CDR3 runs to 14 residues. The ends lost 4 bases at V and 6 bases at J; junction bases unmatched: 6. From germline, CDR1 is GTSNPN and CDR2 SVGIG (reference sequence). The CDR3 DNA follows: TGTGCCTGGACTCCGGGACAGGGACCCGGGGAGCTGTTTTTT. It translates to CAWTPGQGPGELFF.

The chain links TRBV12-3 or TRBV12-4 to TRBJ1-1; D uncertain. Trimming cost V 8 bases and J 10 bases, with 20 bases left between them. The CDR3 has 13 residues. The CDR3 region has the DNA TGTGCCAGCGGCCCCCGACGTGCAGAGTCAGCTTTCTTT. This translates into CASGPRRAESAFF.

This clonotype has just a few counts. A much larger clone lies one base from this, so it may be a read error. The rearrangement joins TRBV28 to TRBJ1-1; D call uncertain. Germline V gene data show CDR1 as MDHEN and CDR2 as SYDVKM. This CDR3 comprises 13 residues. The CDR3 coding sequence is TGTGCCAGCAGGAAAACAGAGAACACTGAAGCTTGCTTT. This translates into CASRKTENTEACF.

The chain carries TRBV28 and TRBJ2-2; D could derive from TRBD1 or TRBD2 (5 bases each). Trimming stripped 6 bases from V and 3 bases from J, with 14 bases between. The CDR3 covers 15 residues. Germline loops: CDR1 MDHEN, CDR2 SYDVKM. Here the CDR3 reads CASRSGRVDTGELFF. CDR3 nucleotides: TGTGCCAGCAGGAGCGGCAGGGTGGACACCGGGGAGCTGTTTTTT. Looking up the rest from reference TRBV28 and TRBJ2-2 gives the full variable domain: DVKVTQSSRYLVKRTGEKVFLECVQDMDHENMFWYRQDPGLGLRLIYFSYDVKMKEKGDIPEGYSVSREKKERFSLILESASTNQTSMYLCASRSGRVDTGELFFGEGSRLTVL.

This clonotype was seen many times. The chain carries TRBV6-5 and TRBJ2-5, with a weak D call TRBD1 (6 bases). V lost 4 bases and J lost 5, with 14 bases in between. The germline V gene has CDR1 MNHEY and CDR2 SVGAGI. CDR3 size: 14 residues. CDR3 residues: CASSSGHSGETQYF. The CDR3 DNA is TGTGCCAGCAGTTCGGGACATTCAGGGGAGACCCAGTACTTC.

The sample holds many counts of this clonotype. The V gene is TRBV7-2, the J gene TRBJ1-2, with 7 bases aligning to TRBD1. Unmatched junction bases numbered 9, after V lost 3 bases and J lost 5 bases. Germline V gene data show CDR1 as SGHTA and CDR2 as FQGNSA. This CDR3 has 15 residues. Here the CDR3 DNA reads TGTGCCAGCAGCTTGGCAGGGACAGCCGTTTATGGCTACACCTTC. Translating it yields CASSLAGTAVYGYTF.

This clonotype has a count of ten or more. J is TRBJ2-7 and V is TRBV12-3 or TRBV12-4; no reliable D call. The CDR3 extends over 13 amino acids. V lost 6 bases, J lost 3 bases, and 12 bases lay in between. The CDR3 nucleotides are TGTGCCAGCAGGCCTTCTGGAGTCTACGAGCAGTACTTC. Protein product: CASRPSGVYEQYF.

This clonotype has ten or more counts. The chain couples TRBV28 to TRBJ1-5; 9 bases are shared with TRBD1. V shed 6 bases, J shed 4 bases, and the junction held 10 bases outside the gene matches. This CDR3 is built from 16 residues. From germline, CDR1 is MDHEN and CDR2 SYDVKM. The CDR3 nucleotides read TGTGCCAGCAGCCTAAACACAGGGACAGGGAATCAGCCCCAGCATTTT. Its protein is CASSLNTGTGNQPQHF. The full variable domain, rest sourced from reference TRBV28 and TRBJ1-5, is DVKVTQSSRYLVKRTGEKVFLECVQDMDHENMFWYRQDPGLGLRLIYFSYDVKMKEKGDIPEGYSVSREKKERFSLILESASTNQTSMYLCASSLNTGTGNQPQHFGDGTRLSIL.

This clonotype was picked up a small number of times. This chain uses TRBV5-1 with TRBJ2-2; possibly TRBD1 for D (5 bases). The CDR3 length is 15 residues. Looked up from germline, CDR1 is SGHRS and CDR2 is YFSETQ. V was shortened by 6 bases and J by 0 bases, with 12 bases between the two germline ends. CDR3 in amino acids: CASTNEQANTGELFF. DNA of the CDR3: TGCGCCAGCACCAACGAACAGGCGAACACCGGGGAGCTGTTTTTT.

This clonotype was recorded at least ten times. This sequence joins TRBV15 and TRBJ1-2, with a tentative D call TRBD1 (5 bases). Trimming removed 8 bases from V and 0 bases from J, with 13 bases in between. Germline V gene data show CDR1 as LNHNV and CDR2 as YYDKDF (reference sequence). There are 14 residues in the CDR3. DNA of the CDR3: TGTGCCACCCATATGCGGGGGGCTAACTATGGCTACACCTTC. It codes for CATHMRGANYGYTF.

In this sample, this clonotype turned up many times. The chain recombines TRBV28 with TRBJ1-3; D not certain. The CDR3 contains 16 residues. The V gene lost 8 bases and the J gene lost 1 base, with 18 bases spanning the gap. Germline CDR1 MDHEN, CDR2 SYDVKM. CDR3 sequence: CASSLARQPSGNTIYF. CDR3 bases: TGTGCCAGCTCCTTGGCCAGGCAGCCTTCTGGAAACACCATATATTTT.

This clonotype was seen many times. The chain carries TRBV12-3 or TRBV12-4 and TRBJ1-1; D gene unclear. With 4 bases removed from V and 5 bases from J, the gap between germline ends came to 5 bases. This CDR3 contains 11 residues. CDR3 region: CASSSWTEAFF. The CDR3 DNA sequence: TGTGCCAGCAGTTCATGGACTGAAGCTTTCTTT.

Ten or more counts support this clonotype. The chain recombines TRBV12-3 or TRBV12-4 with TRBJ1-3; D gene uncertain. V shed 6 bases and J shed 3 bases, with 6 bases lying between them. The CDR3 spans 12 residues. The CDR3 region is CASSQFGNTIYF. Here the CDR3 DNA reads TGTGCCAGCAGCCAATTTGGAAACACCATATATTTT.

The sample holds many counts of this clonotype. The V gene is TRBV12-3 or TRBV12-4, the J gene TRBJ2-7; tentatively, D is TRBD1 (5 bases). Trimming took off 0 bases at V and 3 bases at J, with 9 bases between the two ends. CDR3 length: 14 residues. The CDR3 spells CASSLAGRVYEQYF. CDR3 nucleotides: TGTGCCAGCAGTTTAGCTGGCAGGGTCTACGAGCAGTACTTC.

This clonotype was observed at least ten times. The V gene is TRBV5-1, the J gene TRBJ2-4, with a weak D call TRBD2 (5 bases). The germline V and J ends were trimmed by 6 bases and 8 bases, with 12 bases remaining between them. This CDR3 contains 12 residues. Germline CDR1 reads SGHRS; CDR2 reads YFSETQ. This CDR3 is CASTMTGDIQYF. The CDR3 DNA is TGCGCCAGCACTATGACCGGGGACATTCAGTACTTC.